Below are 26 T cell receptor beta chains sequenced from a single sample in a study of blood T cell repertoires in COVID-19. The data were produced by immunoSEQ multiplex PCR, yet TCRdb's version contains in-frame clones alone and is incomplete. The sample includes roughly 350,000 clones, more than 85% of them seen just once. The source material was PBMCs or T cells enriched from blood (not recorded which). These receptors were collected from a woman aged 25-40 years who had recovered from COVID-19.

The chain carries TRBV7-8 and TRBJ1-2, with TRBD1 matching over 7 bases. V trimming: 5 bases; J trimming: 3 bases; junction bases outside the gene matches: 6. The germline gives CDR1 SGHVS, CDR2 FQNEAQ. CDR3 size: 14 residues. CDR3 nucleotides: TGTGCCAGCAGCCTAGGGGGCGCCGACTATGGCTACACCTTC. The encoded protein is CASSLGGADYGYTF.

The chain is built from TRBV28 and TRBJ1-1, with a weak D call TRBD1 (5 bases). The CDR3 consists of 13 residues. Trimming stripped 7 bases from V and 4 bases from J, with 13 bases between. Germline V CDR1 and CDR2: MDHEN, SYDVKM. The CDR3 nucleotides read TGTGCCAGCACCCCGACAGTTACCACTGAAGCTTTCTTT. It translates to CASTPTVTTEAFF.

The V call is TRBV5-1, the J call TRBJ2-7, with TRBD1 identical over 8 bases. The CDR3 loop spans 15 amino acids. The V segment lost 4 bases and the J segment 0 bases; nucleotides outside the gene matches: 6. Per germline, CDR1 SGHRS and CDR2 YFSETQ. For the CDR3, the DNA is TGCGCCAGCAGCCCCTCGGGACAGGTCTCCTACGAGCAGTACTTC. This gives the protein CASSPSGQVSYEQYF.

CDR3 in amino acids: CASSRYGTASYEQYF. CDR3 bases: TGTGCCAGCAGTCGGTACGGGACAGCCTCCTACGAGCAGTACTTC. The J gene is TRBJ2-7, the V gene TRBV28; 7 positions agree with TRBD1. V was pared by 5 bases and J by 0 bases, with 7 bases of the junction left unmatched. This CDR3 comprises 15 residues. Per germline, CDR1 MDHEN and CDR2 SYDVKM.

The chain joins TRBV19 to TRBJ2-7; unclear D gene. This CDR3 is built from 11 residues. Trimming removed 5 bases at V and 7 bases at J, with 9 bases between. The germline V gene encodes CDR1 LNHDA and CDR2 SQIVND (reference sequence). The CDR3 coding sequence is TGTGCCAGTAGTCAATTCATGGAGCAGTACTTC. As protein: CASSQFMEQYF.

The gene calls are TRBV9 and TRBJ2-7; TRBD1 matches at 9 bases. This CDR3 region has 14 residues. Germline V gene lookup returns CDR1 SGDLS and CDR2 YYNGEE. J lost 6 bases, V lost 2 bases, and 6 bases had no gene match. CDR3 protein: CASSVGTGLGEQYF. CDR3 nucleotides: TGTGCCAGCAGCGTGGGGACAGGGTTAGGCGAGCAGTACTTC.

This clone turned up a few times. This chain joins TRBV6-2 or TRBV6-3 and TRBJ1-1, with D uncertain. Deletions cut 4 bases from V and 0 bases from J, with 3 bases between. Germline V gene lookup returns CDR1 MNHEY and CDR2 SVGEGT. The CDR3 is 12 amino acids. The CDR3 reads CASSSVNTEAFF. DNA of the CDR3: TGTGCCAGCAGTTCTGTGAACACTGAAGCTTTCTTT.

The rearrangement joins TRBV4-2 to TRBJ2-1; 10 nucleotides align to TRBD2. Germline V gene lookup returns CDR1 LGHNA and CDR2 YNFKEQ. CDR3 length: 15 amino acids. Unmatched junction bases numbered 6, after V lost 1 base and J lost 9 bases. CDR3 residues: CASSQASSGGFEQFF. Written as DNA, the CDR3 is TGTGCCAGCAGCCAAGCGTCTAGCGGGGGCTTTGAGCAGTTCTTC.

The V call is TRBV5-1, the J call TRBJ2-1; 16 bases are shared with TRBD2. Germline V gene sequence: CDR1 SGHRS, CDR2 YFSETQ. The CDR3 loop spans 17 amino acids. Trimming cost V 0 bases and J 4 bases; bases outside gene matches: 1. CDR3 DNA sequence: TGCGCCAGCAGCTTGGGGGGACTAGCGGGAGGGTACAATGAGCAGTTCTTC. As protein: CASSLGGLAGGYNEQFF.

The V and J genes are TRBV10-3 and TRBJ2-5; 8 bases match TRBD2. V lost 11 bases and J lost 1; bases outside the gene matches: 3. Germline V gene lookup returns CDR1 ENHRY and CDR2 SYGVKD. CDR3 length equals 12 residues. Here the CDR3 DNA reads TGTGCCGCGCGGGGGGTCCAAGAGACCCAGTACTTC. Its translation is CAARGVQETQYF.

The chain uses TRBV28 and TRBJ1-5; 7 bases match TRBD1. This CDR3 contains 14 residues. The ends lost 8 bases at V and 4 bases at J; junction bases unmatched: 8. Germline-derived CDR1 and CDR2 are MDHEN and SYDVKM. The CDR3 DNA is TGTGCCAGCTCCAAGGGGGGACAGAATCAGCCCCAGCATTTT. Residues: CASSKGGQNQPQHF.

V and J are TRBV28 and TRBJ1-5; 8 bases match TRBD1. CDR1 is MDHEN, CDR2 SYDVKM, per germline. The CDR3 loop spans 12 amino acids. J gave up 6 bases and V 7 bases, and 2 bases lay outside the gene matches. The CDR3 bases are TGTGCCAGCACCACAGGGGGTCAGCCCCAGCATTTT. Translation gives CASTTGGQPQHF.

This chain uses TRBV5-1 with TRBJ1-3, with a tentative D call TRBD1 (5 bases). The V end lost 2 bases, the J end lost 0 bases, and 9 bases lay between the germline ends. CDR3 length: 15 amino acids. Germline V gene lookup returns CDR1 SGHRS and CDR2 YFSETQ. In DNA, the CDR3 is TGCGCCAGCAGCTTAAAAACAGGCTCTGGAAACACCATATATTTT. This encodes CASSLKTGSGNTIYF.

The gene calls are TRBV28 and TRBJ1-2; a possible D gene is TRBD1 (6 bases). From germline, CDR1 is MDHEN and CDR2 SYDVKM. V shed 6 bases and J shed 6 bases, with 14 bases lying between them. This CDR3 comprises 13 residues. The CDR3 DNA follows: TGTGCCAGCAGGGGGGGGACAAGGGATGGCTACACCTTC. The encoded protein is CASRGGTRDGYTF.

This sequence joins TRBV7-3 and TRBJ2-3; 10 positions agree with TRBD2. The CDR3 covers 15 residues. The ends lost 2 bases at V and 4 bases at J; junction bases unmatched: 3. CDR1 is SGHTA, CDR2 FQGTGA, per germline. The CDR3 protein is CASSLGSGGPDTQYF. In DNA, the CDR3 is TGTGCCAGCAGCTTAGGTAGCGGGGGGCCAGATACGCAGTATTTT.

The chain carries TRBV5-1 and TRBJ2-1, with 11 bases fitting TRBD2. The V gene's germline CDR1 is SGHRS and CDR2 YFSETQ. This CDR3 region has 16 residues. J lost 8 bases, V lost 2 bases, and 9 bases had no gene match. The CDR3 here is CASSLTGTSGWDEQFF. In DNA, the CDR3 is TGCGCCAGCAGCTTAACTGGGACTAGCGGATGGGATGAGCAGTTCTTC.

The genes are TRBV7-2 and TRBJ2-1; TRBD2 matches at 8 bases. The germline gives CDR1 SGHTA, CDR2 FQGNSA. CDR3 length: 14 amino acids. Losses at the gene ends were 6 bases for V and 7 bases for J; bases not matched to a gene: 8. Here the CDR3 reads CASSRGGSGNEQFF. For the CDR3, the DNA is TGTGCCAGCAGTCGGGGGGGTTCTGGGAATGAGCAGTTCTTC. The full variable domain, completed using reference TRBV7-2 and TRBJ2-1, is GAGVSQSPSNKVTEKGKDVELRCDPISGHTALYWYRQSLGQGLEFLIYFQGNSAPDKSGLPSDRFSAERTGGSVSTLTIQRTQQEDSAVYLCASSRGGSGNEQFFGPGTRLTVL.

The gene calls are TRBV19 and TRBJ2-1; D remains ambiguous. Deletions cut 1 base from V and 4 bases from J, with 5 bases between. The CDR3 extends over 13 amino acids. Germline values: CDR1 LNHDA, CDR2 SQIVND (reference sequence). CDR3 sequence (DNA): TGTGCCAGTAGTATAGCACTTTACAATGAGCAGTTCTTC. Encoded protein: CASSIALYNEQFF.

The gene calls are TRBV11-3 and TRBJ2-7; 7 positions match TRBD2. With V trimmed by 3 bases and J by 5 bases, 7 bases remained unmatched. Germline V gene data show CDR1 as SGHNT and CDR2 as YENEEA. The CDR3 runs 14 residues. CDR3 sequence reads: CASSLGEGEDEQYF. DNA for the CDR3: TGTGCCAGCAGCTTGGGGGAGGGAGAAGACGAGCAGTACTTC.

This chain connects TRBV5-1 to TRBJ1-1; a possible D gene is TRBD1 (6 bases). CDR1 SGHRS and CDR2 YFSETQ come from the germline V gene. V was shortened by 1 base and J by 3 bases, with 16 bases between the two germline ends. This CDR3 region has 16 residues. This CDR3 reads CASSLLPQGVDTEAFF. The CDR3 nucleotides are TGCGCCAGCAGCTTGCTTCCACAGGGAGTGGACACTGAAGCTTTCTTT.

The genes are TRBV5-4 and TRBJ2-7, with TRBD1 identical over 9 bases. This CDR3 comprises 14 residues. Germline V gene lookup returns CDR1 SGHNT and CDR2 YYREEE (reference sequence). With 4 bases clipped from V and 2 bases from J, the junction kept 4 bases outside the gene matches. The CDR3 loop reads CASSKDRGPYEQYF. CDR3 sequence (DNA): TGTGCCAGCAGCAAGGACAGGGGACCCTACGAGCAGTACTTC.

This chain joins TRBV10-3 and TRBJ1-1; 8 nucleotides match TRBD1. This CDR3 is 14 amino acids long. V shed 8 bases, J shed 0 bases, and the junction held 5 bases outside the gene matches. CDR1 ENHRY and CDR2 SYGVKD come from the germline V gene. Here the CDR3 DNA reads TGTGCCATCTCAGGACAGGGACTGAACACTGAAGCTTTCTTT. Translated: CAISGQGLNTEAFF.

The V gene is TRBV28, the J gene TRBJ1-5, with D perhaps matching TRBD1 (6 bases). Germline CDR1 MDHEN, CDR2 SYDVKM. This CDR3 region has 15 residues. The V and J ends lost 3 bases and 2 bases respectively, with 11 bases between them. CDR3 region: CASSFIRGGNQPQHF. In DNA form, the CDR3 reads TGTGCCAGCAGTTTCATCAGGGGTGGCAATCAGCCCCAGCATTTT.

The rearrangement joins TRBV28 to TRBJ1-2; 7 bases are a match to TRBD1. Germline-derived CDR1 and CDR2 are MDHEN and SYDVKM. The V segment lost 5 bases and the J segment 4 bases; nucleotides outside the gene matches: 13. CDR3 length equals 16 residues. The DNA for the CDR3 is TGTGCCAGCAGTCCTCACCCGACAGGGATCCTCTATGGCTACACCTTC. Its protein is CASSPHPTGILYGYTF.

DNA of the CDR3: TGTGCCAGCAGCTCCATGGGGACAGGGATGGTGGAGACCCAGTACTTC. This sequence encodes CASSSMGTGMVETQYF. J is TRBJ2-5 and V is TRBV11-2; 9 bases agree with TRBD1. This CDR3 has 16 amino acids. J was trimmed by 5 bases and V by 4 bases; bases with no gene match: 11. Germline V CDR1 and CDR2: SGHAT, FQNNGV.

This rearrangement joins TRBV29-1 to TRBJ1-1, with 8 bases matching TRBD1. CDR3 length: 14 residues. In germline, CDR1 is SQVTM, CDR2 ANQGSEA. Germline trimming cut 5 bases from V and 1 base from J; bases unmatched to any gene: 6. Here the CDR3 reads CSVRSGTGNTEAFF. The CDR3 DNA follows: TGCAGCGTTCGATCTGGGACAGGGAACACTGAAGCTTTCTTT.